The 23 T cell receptor beta chains reported below all come from one sample, sequenced in a study of T cell responses to AZD1222 COVID-19 vaccine. Profiled with immunoSEQ multiplex PCR; TCRdb holds only in-frame clones, not every one. The repertoire includes around 87,000 clones, 75% to 90% of them detected once, and 2.5% sits in the top ten. This sample comprised peripheral blood, obtained 28 days after the second AZD1222 dose. All receptors come from an adult who received the AZD1222 COVID-19 vaccine.

This rearrangement joins TRBV3-1 (or the pseudogene TRBV3-2) to TRBJ1-1; D unresolved. Germline V gene data show CDR1 as LGHDT and CDR2 as YNNKEL (reference sequence). CDR3 length: 14 amino acids. Trimming removed 5 bases at V and 4 bases at J, with 14 bases between. Here the CDR3 DNA reads TGTGCCAGCAGCAGGAACCTAGCCGTCACTGAAGCTTTCTTT. It yields the protein CASSRNLAVTEAFF.

The chain employs TRBV6-2 or TRBV6-3 and TRBJ2-2; D gene uncertain. The CDR3 runs 12 residues. In germline, CDR1 is MNHEY, CDR2 SVGEGT. With 4 bases removed from V and 1 base from J, the gap between germline ends came to 1 base. The CDR3 reads CASSWNTGELFF. CDR3 DNA sequence: TGTGCCAGCAGTTGGAACACCGGGGAGCTGTTTTTT.

The rearrangement uses TRBV18 and TRBJ2-5; unclear D gene. Trimming cost V 1 base and J 3 bases, with 6 bases left between them. Germline V gene data show CDR1 as KGHSH and CDR2 as LQKENI. The CDR3 has 13 amino acids. CDR3 protein: CASSPLMEETQYF. CDR3 DNA sequence: TGTGCCAGCTCACCACTGATGGAAGAGACCCAGTACTTC.

The gene calls are TRBV5-1 and TRBJ2-5; D is possibly TRBD2 (6 bases). The V gene's germline CDR1 is SGHRS and CDR2 YFSETQ. The V and J ends lost 0 bases and 4 bases respectively, with 7 bases between them. The CDR3 contains 13 residues. The CDR3 spells CASSLERAETQYF. CDR3 nucleotide sequence: TGCGCCAGCAGCTTGGAGCGGGCAGAGACCCAGTACTTC.

The V call is TRBV11-2, the J call TRBJ2-7, with D perhaps given as TRBD1 or TRBD2 (5 bases each). CDR3 length: 13 residues. V gave up 3 bases and J gave up 6 bases, with 12 bases separating them. Germline CDR1 reads SGHAT; CDR2 reads FQNNGV. The CDR3 DNA is TGTGCCAGCAGCTTGGGGGATCAGGGCGAGCAGTACTTC. It encodes CASSLGDQGEQYF.

The chain combines TRBV7-9 with TRBJ2-1; 14 nucleotides agree with TRBD2. The trim removed 5 bases at V and 7 bases at J, leaving 7 bases unmatched. Germline CDR1 is SEHNR and CDR2 is FQNEAQ (reference sequence). The CDR3 sequence is 16 residues long. As DNA, the CDR3 is TGTGCCAGCAGCCCTCGACTAGCGGGAGGGCCGAATGAGCAGTTCTTC. Protein sequence: CASSPRLAGGPNEQFF.

The rearrangement links TRBV29-1 to TRBJ1-4, with D unresolved. With 7 bases removed from V and 0 bases from J, the gap between germline ends came to 12 bases. The V gene's germline CDR1 is SQVTM and CDR2 ANQGSEA. The CDR3 is 14 residues long. CDR3: CSAKSPATNEKLFF. In DNA form, the CDR3 reads TGCAGCGCTAAATCACCCGCAACTAATGAAAAACTGTTTTTT.

V gene TRBV18 combines with J gene TRBJ2-7; TRBD1 matches 10 bases. J was trimmed by 5 bases and V by 6 bases; bases with no gene match: 10. The CDR3 runs 15 residues. Germline CDR1 reads KGHSH; CDR2 reads LQKENI. The CDR3 loop reads CASSLRDRGSHEQYF. The CDR3 region has the DNA TGTGCCAGCTCCCTCCGGGACAGGGGTAGCCACGAGCAGTACTTC.

The genes are TRBV15 and TRBJ2-3; no reliable D call. The CDR3 is made up of 14 amino acids. V lost 4 bases and J 3 bases, leaving 11 bases between the germline ends. Germline V gene lookup returns CDR1 LNHNV and CDR2 YYDKDF (reference sequence). As DNA, the CDR3 is TGTGCCACCAGCATCGTAGTTGGAACAGATACGCAGTATTTT. Its protein product is CATSIVVGTDTQYF.

The V gene is TRBV5-6, the J gene TRBJ1-5; 8 bases agree with TRBD1. CDR3 length: 15 residues. Trimming took 1 base from V and 1 from J; bases not matched to a gene: 1. The germline V gene has CDR1 SGHDT and CDR2 YYEEEE. The CDR3 loop is CASSLNRGSNQPQHF. CDR3 coding DNA: TGTGCCAGCAGCTTGAACAGGGGGAGCAATCAGCCCCAGCATTTT.

The chain couples TRBV9 to TRBJ2-1; D is undetermined. Deletions cut 0 bases from V and 5 bases from J, with 15 bases between. Germline CDR1 is SGDLS and CDR2 is YYNGEE. The CDR3 loop spans 16 amino acids. The CDR3 bases are TGTGCCAGCAGCGTAGAAGGGCTAGGGCGACACAATGAGCAGTTCTTC. Protein product: CASSVEGLGRHNEQFF. The entire variable domain, with the rest obtained from reference TRBV9 and TRBJ2-1, is as follows: DSGVTQTPKHLITATGQRVTLRCSPRSGDLSVYWYQQSLDQGLQFLIQYYNGEERAKGNILERFSAQQFPDLHSELNLSSLELGDSALYFCASSVEGLGRHNEQFFGPGTRLTVL.

J is TRBJ1-3 and V is TRBV11-2, with a possible D match to TRBD1 (5 bases). From germline, CDR1 is SGHAT and CDR2 FQNNGV. The CDR3 extends over 12 amino acids. V was clipped by 11 bases and J by 3 bases, with 11 bases between them. The CDR3 is CAETGGGNTIYF. Written as DNA, the CDR3 is TGTGCCGAAACAGGAGGTGGAAACACCATATATTTT.

The chain combines TRBV2 with TRBJ1-5; possible D gene TRBD1, 6 bases. V lost 3 bases to trimming and J lost 7 bases, with 19 bases between them. The CDR3 runs to 16 residues. Germline values: CDR1 SNHLY, CDR2 FYNNEI. The CDR3 here is CASSDQLGGARQPQHF. The DNA for the CDR3 is TGTGCCAGCAGTGACCAGCTCGGGGGGGCCAGGCAGCCCCAGCATTTT.

This sequence joins TRBV2 and TRBJ2-2; TRBD2 matches 13 bases. This CDR3 region has 20 residues. With 0 bases clipped from V and 7 bases from J, the junction kept 14 bases outside the gene matches. CDR1 SNHLY and CDR2 FYNNEI come from the germline V gene. Here the CDR3 DNA reads TGTGCCAGCAGTGAAGCTTCGGGACTAGCGGGAAGAGGAAGGGGCGGGGAGCTGTTTTTT. This encodes CASSEASGLAGRGRGGELFF. Combining the CDR3 with reference TRBV2 and TRBJ2-2 gives the whole variable domain EPEVTQTPSHQVTQMGQEVILRCVPISNHLYFYWYRQILGQKVEFLVSFYNNEISEKSEIFDDQFSVERPDGSNFTLKIRSTKLEDSAMYFCASSEASGLAGRGRGGELFFGEGSRLTVL.

This chain connects TRBV19 to TRBJ1-2, with 7 bases matching TRBD1. CDR1 is LNHDA and CDR2 is SQIVND in the germline V gene (reference sequence). V lost 1 base to trimming and J lost 3 bases; unmatched junction nucleotides: 11. This CDR3 has 17 residues. CDR3 in amino acids: CASSIAPGQSVDYGYTF. In DNA form, the CDR3 reads TGTGCCAGTAGTATAGCCCCGGGACAGTCAGTAGACTATGGCTACACCTTC.

The chain recombines TRBV7-8 with TRBJ1-1; TRBD1 agrees at 9 bases. CDR3 length: 15 residues. Germline CDR1 reads SGHVS; CDR2 reads FQNEAQ. V trimming: 0 bases; J trimming: 4 bases; junction bases outside the gene matches: 3. As DNA, the CDR3 is TGTGCCAGCAGCTTAGCCGGGACAGGGAGCACTGAAGCTTTCTTT. It yields the protein CASSLAGTGSTEAFF.

This chain's CDR3 is CASTTGYHSGGANVLTF. CDR3 bases: TGTGCCAGTACGACAGGTTATCATTCTGGTGGGGCCAACGTCCTGACTTTC. The V and J genes are TRBV19 and TRBJ2-6, with a weak D call TRBD1 (6 bases). This CDR3 contains 17 residues. Germline CDR1 LNHDA, CDR2 SQIVND (reference sequence). The V and J ends lost 7 bases and 3 bases respectively, with 19 bases between them.

The V gene is TRBV10-3, the J gene TRBJ1-6; D not certain. In germline, CDR1 is ENHRY, CDR2 SYGVKD. Deletions cut 3 bases from V and 5 bases from J, with 17 bases between. The CDR3 is 17 residues long. Written as DNA, the CDR3 is TGTGCCATCAGTGAAACCCCGCCGCAGCAAGATAATTCACCCCTCCACTTT. It specifies CAISETPPQQDNSPLHF.

The J gene is TRBJ2-7, the V gene TRBV25-1; D unresolved. The CDR3 has 13 residues. With 7 bases removed from V and 0 bases from J, the gap between germline ends came to 10 bases. The germline V gene encodes CDR1 MGHDK and CDR2 SYGVNS. DNA for the CDR3: TGTGCCAGCACCAGCAGCAGCTCCTACGAGCAGTACTTC. Translated: CASTSSSSYEQYF.

V gene TRBV6-2 or TRBV6-3 combines with J gene TRBJ2-3; 12 bases match TRBD2. The V gene's germline CDR1 is MNHEY and CDR2 SVGEGT. The CDR3 extends over 17 amino acids. J gave up 3 bases and V 4 bases, and 8 bases lay outside the gene matches. This CDR3 reads CASSLRLAGDLTDTQYF. DNA for the CDR3: TGTGCCAGCAGTTTAAGACTAGCGGGGGACCTTACAGATACGCAGTATTTT.

In this sample, this clone turned up once. The gene calls are TRBV19 and TRBJ1-6, with D possibly being TRBD1 (5 bases). This CDR3 has 14 residues. Germline CDR1 and CDR2: LNHDA and SQIVND (reference sequence). Trimming removed 3 bases from V and 9 bases from J, with 12 bases in between. The CDR3 sequence is CASSIWTLISPLHF. The CDR3 DNA follows: TGTGCCAGTAGTATTTGGACACTGATTTCACCCCTCCACTTT.

The J gene is TRBJ2-1, the V gene TRBV7-9; 7 nucleotides align to TRBD2. CDR3 length equals 15 residues. J gave up 5 bases and V 1 base, and 5 bases lay outside the gene matches. CDR1 and CDR2 from the germline V gene are SEHNR and FQNEAQ (reference sequence). This CDR3 reads CASSLGDLADNEQFF. The CDR3 region has the DNA TGTGCCAGCAGCTTAGGGGATCTAGCGGACAATGAGCAGTTCTTC.

This clone was detected only once. The chain links TRBV6-5 to TRBJ1-2, with a tentative D call TRBD1 (6 bases). The CDR3 contains 13 residues. The germline gives CDR1 MNHEY, CDR2 SVGAGI. V was clipped by 3 bases and J by 4 bases, with 9 bases between them. The CDR3 protein is CASSYGGGYGYTF. For the CDR3, the DNA is TGTGCCAGCAGTTATGGGGGCGGCTATGGCTACACCTTC.